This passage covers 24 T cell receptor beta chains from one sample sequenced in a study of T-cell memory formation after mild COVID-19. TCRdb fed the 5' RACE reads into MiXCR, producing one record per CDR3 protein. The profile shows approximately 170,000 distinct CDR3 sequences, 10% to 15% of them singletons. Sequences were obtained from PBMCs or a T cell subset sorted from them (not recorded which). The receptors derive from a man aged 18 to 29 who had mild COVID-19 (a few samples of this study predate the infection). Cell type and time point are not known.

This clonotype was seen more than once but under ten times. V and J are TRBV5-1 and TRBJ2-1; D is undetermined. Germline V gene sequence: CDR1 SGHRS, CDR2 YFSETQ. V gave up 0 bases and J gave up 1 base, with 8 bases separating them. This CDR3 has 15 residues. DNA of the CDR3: TGCGCCAGCAGCTTGGTAGGAGATTCCTACAATGAGCAGTTCTTC. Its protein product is CASSLVGDSYNEQFF.

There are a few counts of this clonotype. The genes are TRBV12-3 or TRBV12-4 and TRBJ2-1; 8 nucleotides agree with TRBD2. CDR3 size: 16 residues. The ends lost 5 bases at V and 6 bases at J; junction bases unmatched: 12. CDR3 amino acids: CASSLSGGEGSNEQFF. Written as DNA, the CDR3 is TGTGCCAGCAGTCTTTCGGGGGGGGAGGGGAGCAATGAGCAGTTCTTC.

The CDR3 nucleotides are TGTGCCACCCTCCCTGGGTTCAACACTGAAGCTTTCTTT. It codes for CATLPGFNTEAFF. The V and J genes are TRBV15 and TRBJ1-1; D unresolved. The V gene's germline CDR1 is LNHNV and CDR2 YYDKDF (reference sequence). Trimming pared 8 bases from V and 2 bases from J, leaving 12 bases between. The CDR3 consists of 13 residues.

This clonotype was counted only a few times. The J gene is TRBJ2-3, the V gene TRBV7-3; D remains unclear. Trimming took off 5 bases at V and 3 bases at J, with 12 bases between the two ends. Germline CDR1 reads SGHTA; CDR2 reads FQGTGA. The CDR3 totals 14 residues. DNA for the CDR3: TGTGCCAGCAGCGGACCCCACCAGACAGATACGCAGTATTTT. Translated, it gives CASSGPHQTDTQYF.

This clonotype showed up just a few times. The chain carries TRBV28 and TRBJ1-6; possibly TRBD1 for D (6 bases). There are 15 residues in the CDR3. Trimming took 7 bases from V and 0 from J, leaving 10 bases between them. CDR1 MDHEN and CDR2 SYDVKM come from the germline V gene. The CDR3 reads CASTRGGSYNSPLHF. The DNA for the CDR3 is TGTGCCAGCACTCGAGGGGGCTCCTATAATTCACCCCTCCACTTT.

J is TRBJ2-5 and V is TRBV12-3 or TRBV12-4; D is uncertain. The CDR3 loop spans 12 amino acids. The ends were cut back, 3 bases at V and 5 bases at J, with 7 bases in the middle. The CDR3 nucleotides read TGTGCCAGCAGTTTCGAGAGGGAGACCCAGTACTTC. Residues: CASSFERETQYF.

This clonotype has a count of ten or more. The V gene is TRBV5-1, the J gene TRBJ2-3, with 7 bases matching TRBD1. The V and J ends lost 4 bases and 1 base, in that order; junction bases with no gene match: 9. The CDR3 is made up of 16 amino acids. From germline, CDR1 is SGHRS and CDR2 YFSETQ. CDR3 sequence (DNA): TGCGCCAGCAGCGTGACAGGGAACGGGGGCACAGATACGCAGTATTTT. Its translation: CASSVTGNGGTDTQYF.

CDR3 coding DNA: TGCGCCAGCAGCCAAGATCGAGGCAGGGAATTATCCGGGGAGCTGTTTTTT. Translating gives CASSQDRGRELSGELFF. V gene TRBV4-3 combines with J gene TRBJ2-2; the D gene is possibly TRBD1 (5 bases). Germline CDR1 LGHNA, CDR2 YSLEER. This CDR3 comprises 17 residues. V dropped 0 bases and J dropped 6 bases, with 17 bases sitting between them.

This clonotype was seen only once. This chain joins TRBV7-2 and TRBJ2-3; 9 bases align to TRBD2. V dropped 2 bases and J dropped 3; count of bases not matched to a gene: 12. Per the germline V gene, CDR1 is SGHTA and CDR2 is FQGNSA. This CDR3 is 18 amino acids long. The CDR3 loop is CASSLWQRGAGGTDTQYF. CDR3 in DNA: TGTGCCAGCAGCTTATGGCAGCGGGGGGCAGGGGGGACAGATACGCAGTATTTT.

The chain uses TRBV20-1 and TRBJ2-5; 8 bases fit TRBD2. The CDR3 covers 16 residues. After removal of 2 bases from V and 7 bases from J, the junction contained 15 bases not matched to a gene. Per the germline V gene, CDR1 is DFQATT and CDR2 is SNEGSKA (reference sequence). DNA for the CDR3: TGCAGTGCTAGAATACGGGGGGGGGCCCCCAGTTGGACCCAGTACTTC. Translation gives CSARIRGGAPSWTQYF.

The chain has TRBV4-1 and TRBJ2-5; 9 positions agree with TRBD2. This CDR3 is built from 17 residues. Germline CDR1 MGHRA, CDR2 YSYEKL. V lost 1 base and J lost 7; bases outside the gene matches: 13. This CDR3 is CASSQGRLAGRPGTQYF. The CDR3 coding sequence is TGCGCCAGCAGCCAAGGCCGGCTAGCGGGGAGACCAGGGACCCAGTACTTC.

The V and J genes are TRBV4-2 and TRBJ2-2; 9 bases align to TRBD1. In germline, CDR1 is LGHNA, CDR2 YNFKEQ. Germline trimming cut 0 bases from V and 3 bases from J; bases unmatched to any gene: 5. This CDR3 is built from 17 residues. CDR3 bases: TGTGCCAGCAGCCAAGATCAGGGGACAGGGCACACCGGGGAGCTGTTTTTT. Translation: CASSQDQGTGHTGELFF.

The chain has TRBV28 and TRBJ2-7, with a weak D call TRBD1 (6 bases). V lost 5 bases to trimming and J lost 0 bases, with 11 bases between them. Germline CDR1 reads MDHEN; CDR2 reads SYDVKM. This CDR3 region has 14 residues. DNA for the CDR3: TGTGCCAGCAGTGCCGAGGGGGTCTCCTACGAGCAGTACGTC. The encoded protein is CASSAEGVSYEQYV.

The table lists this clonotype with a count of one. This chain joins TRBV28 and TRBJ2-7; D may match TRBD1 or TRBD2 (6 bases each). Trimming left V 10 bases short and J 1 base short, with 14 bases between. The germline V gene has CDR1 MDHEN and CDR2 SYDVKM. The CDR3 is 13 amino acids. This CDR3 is CATRGQASYEQYV. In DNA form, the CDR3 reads TGTGCCACCCGGGGGCAGGCTTCCTACGAGCAGTACGTC.

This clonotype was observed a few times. CDR3 protein: CASSLEGLGTEAFF. The CDR3 coding sequence is TGTGCCAGCAGTTTAGAGGGCCTAGGGACTGAAGCTTTCTTT. The V gene is TRBV12-3 or TRBV12-4, the J gene TRBJ1-1; D remains unclear. Between the trimmed V and J ends, which lost 1 base and 5 bases, there was a span of 11 bases. The CDR3 extends over 14 amino acids.

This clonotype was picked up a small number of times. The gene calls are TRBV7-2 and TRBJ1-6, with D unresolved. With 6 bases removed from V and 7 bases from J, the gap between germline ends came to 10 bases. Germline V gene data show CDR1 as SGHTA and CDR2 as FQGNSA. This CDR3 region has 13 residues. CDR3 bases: TGTGCCAGCAGACGTAGTCGGAATTCACCCCTCCACTTT. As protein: CASRRSRNSPLHF.

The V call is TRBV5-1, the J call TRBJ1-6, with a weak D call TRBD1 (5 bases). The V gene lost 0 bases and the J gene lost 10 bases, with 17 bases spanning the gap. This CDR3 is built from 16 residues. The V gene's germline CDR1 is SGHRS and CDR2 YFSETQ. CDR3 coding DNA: TGCGCCAGCAGCTTGGATCAACAGGCGGGTCGATCACCCCTCCACTTT. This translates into CASSLDQQAGRSPLHF.

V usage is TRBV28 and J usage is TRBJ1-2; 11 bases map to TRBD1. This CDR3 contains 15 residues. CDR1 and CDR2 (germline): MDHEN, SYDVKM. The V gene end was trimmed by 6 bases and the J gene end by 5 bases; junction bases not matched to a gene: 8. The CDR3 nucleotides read TGTGCCAGCAGCTCCCGGGACAGGGGGTCTTATGGCTACACCTTC. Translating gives CASSSRDRGSYGYTF.

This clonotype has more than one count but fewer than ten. CDR3 coding DNA: TGTGCCAGCAGCTATCCGGGACAGGGGGCGCGCGGCTACACCTTC. As protein: CASSYPGQGARGYTF. This rearrangement joins TRBV28 to TRBJ1-2, with TRBD1 matching over 12 bases. This CDR3 is 15 amino acids long. Germline loops: CDR1 MDHEN, CDR2 SYDVKM. J gave up 8 bases and V 6 bases, and 10 bases lay outside the gene matches.

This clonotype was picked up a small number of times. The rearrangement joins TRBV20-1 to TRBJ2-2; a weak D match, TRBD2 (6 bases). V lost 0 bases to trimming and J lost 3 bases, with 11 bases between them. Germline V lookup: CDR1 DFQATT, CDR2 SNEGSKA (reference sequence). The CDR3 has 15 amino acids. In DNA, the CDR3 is TGCAGTGCTAGAGATCTAGGGGAGGACACCGGGGAGCTGTTTTTT. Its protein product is CSARDLGEDTGELFF.

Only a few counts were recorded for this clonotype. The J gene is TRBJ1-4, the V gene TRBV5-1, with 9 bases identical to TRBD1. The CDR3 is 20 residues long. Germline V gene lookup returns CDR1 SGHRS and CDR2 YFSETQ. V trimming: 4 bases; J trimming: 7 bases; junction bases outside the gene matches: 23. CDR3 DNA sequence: TGCGCCAGCAGCCCACCCTCCGGGACAGGGAAACCGAATGGGGTTGAAAAACTGTTTTTT. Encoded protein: CASSPPSGTGKPNGVEKLFF.

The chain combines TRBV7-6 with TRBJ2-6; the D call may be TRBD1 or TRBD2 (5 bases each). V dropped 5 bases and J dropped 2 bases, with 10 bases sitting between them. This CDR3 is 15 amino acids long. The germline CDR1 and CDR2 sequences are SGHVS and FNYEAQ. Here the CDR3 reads CASSVGVPGANVLTF. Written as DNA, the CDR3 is TGTGCCAGCAGCGTGGGGGTACCTGGGGCCAACGTCCTGACTTTC.

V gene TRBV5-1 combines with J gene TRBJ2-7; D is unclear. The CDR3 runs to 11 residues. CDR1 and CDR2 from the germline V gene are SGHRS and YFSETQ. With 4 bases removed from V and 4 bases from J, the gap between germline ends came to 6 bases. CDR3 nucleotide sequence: TGCGCCAGCAGCCCTTCTTACGAGCAGTACGTC. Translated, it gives CASSPSYEQYV.

In nucleotides, the CDR3 is TGTGCGGCCAGGGGGGGCAGGGTAGATACGCAGTATTTT. As protein: CAARGGRVDTQYF. The rearrangement uses TRBV7-2 and TRBJ2-3; D could derive from TRBD1 or TRBD2 (7 bases each). The CDR3 runs to 13 residues. Looked up from germline, CDR1 is SGHTA and CDR2 is FQGNSA.